This passage covers 8 T cell receptor beta chains from one sample sequenced in a study of blood T cell repertoires in COVID-19 (dated by TCRdb to the early 2020s). The library was made by the immunoSEQ multiplex PCR assay. TCRdb carries this immuneACCESS record with in-frame sequences only. Its versions omit some clonotypes, under half of them owing to an unresolved V gene in the studies checked, with the rest unexplained. The sample contains hundreds of thousands of clones, approximately 90% of them found a single time. The leading ten clones occupy approximately 0.3% of the sample. Input material: peripheral blood. These receptor sequences come from a woman aged 18-35 years with acute or convalescent COVID-19.

The V call is TRBV2, the J call TRBJ2-2, with 11 bases fitting TRBD2. The CDR3 contains 16 residues. CDR1 and CDR2 from the germline V gene are SNHLY and FYNNEI. Germline trimming cut 9 bases from V and 1 base from J; bases unmatched to any gene: 7. The CDR3 loop reads CARAPGTSGNTGELFF. As DNA, the CDR3 is TGTGCCAGGGCCCCCGGGACTAGCGGGAACACCGGGGAGCTGTTTTTT.

The V and J genes are TRBV5-1 and TRBJ2-7; 10 nucleotides align to TRBD1. The V gene end was trimmed by 4 bases and the J gene end by 1 base; junction bases not matched to a gene: 5. CDR1 is SGHRS, CDR2 YFSETQ, per germline. CDR3 length equals 15 residues. CDR3 sequence: CASSQRDRGSYEQYF. The CDR3 region has the DNA TGCGCCAGCAGCCAACGGGACAGGGGTTCCTACGAGCAGTACTTC.

The chain recombines TRBV29-1 with TRBJ2-1, with TRBD2 matching over 8 bases. Germline-derived CDR1 and CDR2 are SQVTM and ANQGSEA. The CDR3 is made up of 13 amino acids. Germline trimming cut 4 bases from V and 4 bases from J; bases unmatched to any gene: 3. In DNA, the CDR3 is TGCAGCGTTGGGGTAGCGGGGTACAATGAGCAGTTCTTC. This encodes CSVGVAGYNEQFF.

The chain couples TRBV30 to TRBJ2-7, with D unclear. The CDR3 covers 12 residues. The germline V gene encodes CDR1 GTSNPN and CDR2 SVGIG (reference sequence). Deletions cut 0 bases from V and 6 bases from J, with 9 bases between. The CDR3 protein is CAWSVGAVEQYF. DNA for the CDR3: TGTGCCTGGAGTGTAGGTGCGGTCGAGCAGTACTTC. Full variable domain (remainder filled in from reference TRBV30 and TRBJ2-7): SQTIHQWPATLVQPVGSPLSLECTVEGTSNPNLYWYRQAAGRGLQLLFYSVGIGQISSEVPQNLSASRPQDRQFILSSKKLLLSDSGFYLCAWSVGAVEQYFGPGTRLTVT.

This rearrangement joins TRBV27 to TRBJ1-6; no reliable D call. The germline V and J ends were trimmed by 3 bases and 8 bases, with 11 bases remaining between them. CDR1 MNHEY and CDR2 SMNVEV come from the germline V gene (reference sequence). The CDR3 loop spans 14 amino acids. The CDR3 nucleotides read TGTGCCAGCAGTTTTGGCAGCGGCGATTCACCCCTCCACTTT. Its translation is CASSFGSGDSPLHF.

The CDR3 nucleotides are TGTGCCAGCAGTTGGGGCCCTAGCTCCTATAATTCACCCCTCCACTTT. It codes for CASSWGPSSYNSPLHF. The gene calls are TRBV5-6 and TRBJ1-6, with D possibly matching TRBD1 (5 bases). Looked up from germline, CDR1 is SGHDT and CDR2 is YYEEEE. Deletions cut 5 bases from V and 0 bases from J, with 12 bases between. This CDR3 has 16 amino acids.

The chain recombines TRBV4-3 with TRBJ2-7; 10 bases are shared with TRBD1. Trimming took 2 bases from V and 9 from J; bases not matched to a gene: 16. This CDR3 comprises 17 residues. Germline V gene lookup returns CDR1 LGHNA and CDR2 YSLEER. CDR3 coding DNA: TGCGCCAGCAGCCAAACAGTAACCGGGACAGGGGATTGGAGGCAGTACTTC. As protein: CASSQTVTGTGDWRQYF.

V gene TRBV4-3 combines with J gene TRBJ2-7; no definite D call. Germline V gives CDR1 LGHNA, CDR2 YSLEER. The CDR3 extends over 14 amino acids. V dropped 1 base and J dropped 2 bases, with 9 bases sitting between them. The CDR3 region has the DNA TGCGCCAGCAGCCAAGTGGCGGATGCCTACGAGCAGTACTTC. Amino acid sequence: CASSQVADAYEQYF.